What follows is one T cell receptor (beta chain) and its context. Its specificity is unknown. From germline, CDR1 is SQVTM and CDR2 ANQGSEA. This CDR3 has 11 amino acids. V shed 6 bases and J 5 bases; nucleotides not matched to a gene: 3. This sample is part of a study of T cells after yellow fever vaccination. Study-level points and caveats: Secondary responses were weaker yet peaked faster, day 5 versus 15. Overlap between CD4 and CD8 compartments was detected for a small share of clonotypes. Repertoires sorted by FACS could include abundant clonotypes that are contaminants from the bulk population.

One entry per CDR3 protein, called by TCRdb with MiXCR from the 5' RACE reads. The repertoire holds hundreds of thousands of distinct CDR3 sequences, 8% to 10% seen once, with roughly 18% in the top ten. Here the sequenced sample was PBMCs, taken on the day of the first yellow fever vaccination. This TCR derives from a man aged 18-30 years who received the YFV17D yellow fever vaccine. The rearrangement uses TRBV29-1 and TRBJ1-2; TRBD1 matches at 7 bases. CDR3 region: CSVGQDYGYTF. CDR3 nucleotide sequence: TGCAGCGTCGGACAGGATTATGGCTACACCTTC.